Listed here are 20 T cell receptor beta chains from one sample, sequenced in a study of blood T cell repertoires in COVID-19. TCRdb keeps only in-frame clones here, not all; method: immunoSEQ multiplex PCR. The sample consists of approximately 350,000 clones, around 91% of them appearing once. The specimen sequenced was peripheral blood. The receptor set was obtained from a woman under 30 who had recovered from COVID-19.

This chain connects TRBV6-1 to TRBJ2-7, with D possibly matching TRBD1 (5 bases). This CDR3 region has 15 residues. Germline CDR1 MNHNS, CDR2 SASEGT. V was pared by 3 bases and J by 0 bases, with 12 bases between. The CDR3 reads CASSEGLMSSYEQYV. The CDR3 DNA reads TGTGCCAGCAGTGAGGGGCTTATGAGCTCCTACGAGCAGTACGTC.

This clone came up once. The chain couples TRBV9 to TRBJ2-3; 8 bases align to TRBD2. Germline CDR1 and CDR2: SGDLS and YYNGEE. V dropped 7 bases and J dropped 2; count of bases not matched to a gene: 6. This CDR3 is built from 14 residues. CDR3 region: CASRTGGDTDTQYF. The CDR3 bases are TGTGCCAGCCGGACGGGAGGGGACACAGATACGCAGTATTTT.

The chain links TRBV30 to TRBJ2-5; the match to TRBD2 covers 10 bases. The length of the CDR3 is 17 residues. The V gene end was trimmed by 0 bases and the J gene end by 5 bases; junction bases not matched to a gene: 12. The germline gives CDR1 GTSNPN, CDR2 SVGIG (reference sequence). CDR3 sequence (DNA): TGTGCCTGGAGTGTACACCAGATTAAACTAGCGGGGGAGACCCAGTACTTC. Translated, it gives CAWSVHQIKLAGETQYF. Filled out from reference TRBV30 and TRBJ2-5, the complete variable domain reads SQTIHQWPATLVQPVGSPLSLECTVEGTSNPNLYWYRQAAGRGLQLLFYSVGIGQISSEVPQNLSASRPQDRQFILSSKKLLLSDSGFYLCAWSVHQIKLAGETQYFGPGTRLLVL.

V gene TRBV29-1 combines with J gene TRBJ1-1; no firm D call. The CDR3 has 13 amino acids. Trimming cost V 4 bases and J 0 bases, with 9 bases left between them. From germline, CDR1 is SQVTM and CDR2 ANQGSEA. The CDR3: CSVVRYLNTEAFF. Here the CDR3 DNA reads TGCAGCGTTGTCAGATATCTGAACACTGAAGCTTTCTTT.

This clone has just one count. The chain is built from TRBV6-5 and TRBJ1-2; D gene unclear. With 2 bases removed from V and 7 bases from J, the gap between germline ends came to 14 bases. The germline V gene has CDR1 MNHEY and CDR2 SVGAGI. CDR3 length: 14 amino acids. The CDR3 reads CASSYREHASGYTF. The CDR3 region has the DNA TGTGCCAGCAGTTACAGGGAGCATGCGTCTGGCTACACCTTC.

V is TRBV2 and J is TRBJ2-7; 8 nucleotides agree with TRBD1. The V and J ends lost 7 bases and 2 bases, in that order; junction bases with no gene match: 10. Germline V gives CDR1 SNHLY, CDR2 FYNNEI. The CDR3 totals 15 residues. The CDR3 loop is CASIRGQATPYEQYV. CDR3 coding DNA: TGTGCCAGCATAAGGGGACAGGCCACCCCCTACGAGCAGTACGTC.

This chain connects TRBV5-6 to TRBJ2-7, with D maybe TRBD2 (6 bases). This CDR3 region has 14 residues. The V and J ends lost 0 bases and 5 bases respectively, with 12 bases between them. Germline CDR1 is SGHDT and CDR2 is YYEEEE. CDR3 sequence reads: CASSLGPGRNEQYV. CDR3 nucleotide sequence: TGTGCCAGCAGCTTGGGGCCGGGGAGGAACGAGCAGTACGTC.

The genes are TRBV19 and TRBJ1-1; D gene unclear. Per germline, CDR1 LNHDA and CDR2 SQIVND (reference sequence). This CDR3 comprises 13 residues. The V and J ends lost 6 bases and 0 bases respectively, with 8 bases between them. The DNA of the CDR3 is TGTGCCAGTAGCGTCAGGTTGAACACTGAAGCTTTCTTT. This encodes CASSVRLNTEAFF.

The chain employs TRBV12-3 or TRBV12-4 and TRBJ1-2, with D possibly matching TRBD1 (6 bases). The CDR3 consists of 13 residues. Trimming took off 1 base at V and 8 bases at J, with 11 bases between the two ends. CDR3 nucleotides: TGTGCCAGCAGTTTAGGGGAGGGGGTCGGCTACACCTTC. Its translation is CASSLGEGVGYTF.

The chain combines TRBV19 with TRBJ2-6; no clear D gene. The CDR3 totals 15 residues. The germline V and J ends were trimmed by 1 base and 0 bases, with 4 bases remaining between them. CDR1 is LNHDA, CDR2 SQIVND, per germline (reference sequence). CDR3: CASSIGSSGANVLTF. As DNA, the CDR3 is TGTGCCAGTAGTATAGGTAGCTCTGGGGCCAACGTCCTGACTTTC. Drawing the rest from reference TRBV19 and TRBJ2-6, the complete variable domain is DGGITQSPKYLFRKEGQNVTLSCEQNLNHDAMYWYRQDPGQGLRLIYYSQIVNDFQKGDIAEGYSVSREKKESFPLTVTSAQKNPTAFYLCASSIGSSGANVLTFGAGSRLTVL.

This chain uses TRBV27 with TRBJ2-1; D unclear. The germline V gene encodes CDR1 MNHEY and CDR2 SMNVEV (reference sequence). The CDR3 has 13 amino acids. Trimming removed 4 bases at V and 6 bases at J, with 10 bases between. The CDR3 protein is CASSSLPPNEQFF. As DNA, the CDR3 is TGTGCCAGCAGTTCACTGCCCCCCAATGAGCAGTTCTTC.

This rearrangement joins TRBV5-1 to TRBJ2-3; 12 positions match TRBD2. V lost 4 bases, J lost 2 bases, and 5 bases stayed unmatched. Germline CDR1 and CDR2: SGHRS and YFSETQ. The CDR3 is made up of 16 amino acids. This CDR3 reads CASSTGLAGLTDTQYF. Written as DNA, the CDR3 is TGCGCCAGCAGCACGGGACTAGCGGGTCTCACAGATACGCAGTATTTT.

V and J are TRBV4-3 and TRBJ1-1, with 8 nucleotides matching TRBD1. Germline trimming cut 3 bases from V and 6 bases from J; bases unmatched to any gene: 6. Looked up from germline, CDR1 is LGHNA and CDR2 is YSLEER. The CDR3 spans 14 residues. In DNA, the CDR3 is TGCGCCAGCAGCCACCCGGACAGGGCCCCTGAAGCTTTCTTT. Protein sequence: CASSHPDRAPEAFF.

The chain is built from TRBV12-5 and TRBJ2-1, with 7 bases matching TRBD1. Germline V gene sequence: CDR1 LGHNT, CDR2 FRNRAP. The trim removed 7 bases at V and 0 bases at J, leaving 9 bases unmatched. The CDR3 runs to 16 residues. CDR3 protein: CASVLTGLSSYNEQFF. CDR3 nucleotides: TGTGCTAGTGTCCTGACAGGGCTAAGCTCCTACAATGAGCAGTTCTTC.

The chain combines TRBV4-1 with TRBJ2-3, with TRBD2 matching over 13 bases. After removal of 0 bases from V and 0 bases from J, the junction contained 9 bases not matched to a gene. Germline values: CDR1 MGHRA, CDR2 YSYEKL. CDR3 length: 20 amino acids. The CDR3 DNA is TGCGCCAGCAGCCAAGAAAGGACTAGCGGGAGTATGGGCAGCACAGATACGCAGTATTTT. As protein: CASSQERTSGSMGSTDTQYF.

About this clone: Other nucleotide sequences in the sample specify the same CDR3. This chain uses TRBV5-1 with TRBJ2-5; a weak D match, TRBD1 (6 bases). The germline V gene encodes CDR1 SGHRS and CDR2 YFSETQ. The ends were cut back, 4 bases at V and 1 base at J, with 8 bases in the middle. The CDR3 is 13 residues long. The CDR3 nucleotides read TGCGCCAGCAGCCGACAGGTCCAAGAGACCCAGTACTTC. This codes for CASSRQVQETQYF.

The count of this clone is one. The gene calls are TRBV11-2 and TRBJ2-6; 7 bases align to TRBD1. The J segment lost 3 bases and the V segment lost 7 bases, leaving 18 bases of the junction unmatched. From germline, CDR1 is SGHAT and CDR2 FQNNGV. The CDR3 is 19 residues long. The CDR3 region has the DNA TGTGCCAGCATGCTGATGAGGGGGCCAGGTGGCTATGGGGCCAACGTCCTGACTTTC. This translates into CASMLMRGPGGYGANVLTF.

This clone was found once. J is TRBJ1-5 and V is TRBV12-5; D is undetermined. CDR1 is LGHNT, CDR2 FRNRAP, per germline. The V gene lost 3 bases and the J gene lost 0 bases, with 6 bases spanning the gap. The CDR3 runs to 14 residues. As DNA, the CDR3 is TGTGCTAGTGGTTTCTCGGGTAGCAATCAGCCCCAGCATTTT. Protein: CASGFSGSNQPQHF. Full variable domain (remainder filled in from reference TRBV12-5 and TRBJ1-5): DARVTQTPRHKVTEMGQEVTMRCQPILGHNTVFWYRQTMMQGLELLAYFRNRAPLDDSGMPKDRFSAEMPDATLATLKIQPSEPRDSAVYFCASGFSGSNQPQHFGDGTRLSIL.

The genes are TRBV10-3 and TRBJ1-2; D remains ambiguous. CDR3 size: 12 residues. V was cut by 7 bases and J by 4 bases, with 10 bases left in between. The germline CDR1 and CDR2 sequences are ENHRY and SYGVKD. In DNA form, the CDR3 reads TGTGCCATCAATCGCGGACTCTATGGCTACACCTTC. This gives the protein CAINRGLYGYTF.

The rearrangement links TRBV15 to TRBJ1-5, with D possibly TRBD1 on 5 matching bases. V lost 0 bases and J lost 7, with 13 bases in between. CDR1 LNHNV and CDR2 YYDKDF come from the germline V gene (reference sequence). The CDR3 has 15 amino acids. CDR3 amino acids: CATSREPTVGQPQHF. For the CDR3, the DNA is TGTGCCACCAGCAGAGAACCGACAGTCGGGCAGCCCCAGCATTTT.